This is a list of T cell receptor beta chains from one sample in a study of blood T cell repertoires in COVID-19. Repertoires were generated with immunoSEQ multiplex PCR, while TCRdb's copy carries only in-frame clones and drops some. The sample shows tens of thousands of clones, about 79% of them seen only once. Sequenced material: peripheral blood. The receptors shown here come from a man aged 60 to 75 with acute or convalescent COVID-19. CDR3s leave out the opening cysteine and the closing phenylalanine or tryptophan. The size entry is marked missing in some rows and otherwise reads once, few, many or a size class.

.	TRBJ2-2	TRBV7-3	ASSPLGAGELF
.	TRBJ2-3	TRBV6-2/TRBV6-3	ASSYSMVRTGWGTDTQY
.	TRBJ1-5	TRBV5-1	ASSLGQGGNQPQH
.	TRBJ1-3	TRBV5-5	ASSLAVVNSGNTIY
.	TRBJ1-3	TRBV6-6	ASRLQGAGNTIY
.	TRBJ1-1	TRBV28	ASSPSGGNTEAF
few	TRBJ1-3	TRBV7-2	ASSLQKSGNTIY
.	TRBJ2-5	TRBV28	ASSLPGTSKETQY
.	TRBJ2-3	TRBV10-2	ASSERTGTDTQY
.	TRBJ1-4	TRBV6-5	ASRRDRAGNEKLF
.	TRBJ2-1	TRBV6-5	ASNTGQGASNEQF
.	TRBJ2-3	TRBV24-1	ATSDPGGTDTQY
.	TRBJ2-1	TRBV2	ASSRLAGSYNEQF
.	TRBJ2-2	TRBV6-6	ASCGGGELF
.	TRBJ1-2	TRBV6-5	ASTPAGWEYGYT
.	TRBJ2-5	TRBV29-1	SVENKETQY
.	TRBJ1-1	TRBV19	ASSNLGQGINTEAF
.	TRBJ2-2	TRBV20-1	SASKRQGAGGELF
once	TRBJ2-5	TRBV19	ASSMDRPPRTQY
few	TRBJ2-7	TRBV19	ASSKKGTALYEQY
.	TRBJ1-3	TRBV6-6	ASSYEPGPYGNTIY
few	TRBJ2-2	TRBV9	ASSVASQNTGELF
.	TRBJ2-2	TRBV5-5	ASSWAGRRELF
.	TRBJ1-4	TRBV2	ASVGGLTNEKLF
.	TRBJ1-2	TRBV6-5	ASSYSPVTEAYGYT
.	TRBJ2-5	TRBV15	ATSRGQQGAGETQY